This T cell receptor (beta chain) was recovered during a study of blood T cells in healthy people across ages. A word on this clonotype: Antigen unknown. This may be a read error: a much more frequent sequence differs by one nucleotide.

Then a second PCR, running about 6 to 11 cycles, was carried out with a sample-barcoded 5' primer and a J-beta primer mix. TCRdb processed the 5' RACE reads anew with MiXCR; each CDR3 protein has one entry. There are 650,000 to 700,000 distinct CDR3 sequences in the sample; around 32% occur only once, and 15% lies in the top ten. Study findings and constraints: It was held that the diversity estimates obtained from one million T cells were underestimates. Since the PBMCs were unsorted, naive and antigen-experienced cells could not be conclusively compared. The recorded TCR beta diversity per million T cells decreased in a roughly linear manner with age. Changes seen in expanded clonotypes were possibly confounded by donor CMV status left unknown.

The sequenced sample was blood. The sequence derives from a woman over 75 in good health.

CDR3 amino acids: CASSFGGDRGGNQPPHF. For the CDR3, the DNA is TGTGCCAGCAGCTTTGGAGGGGACAGGGGAGGCAATCAGCCCCCGCATTTT. J is TRBJ1-5 and V is TRBV7-2; 10 nucleotides line up with TRBD1. Looked up from germline, CDR1 is SGHTA and CDR2 is FQGNSA. The CDR3 runs to 17 residues. The full variable domain, with the rest looked up from reference TRBV7-2 and TRBJ1-5, is GAGVSQSPSNKVTEKGKDVELRCDPISGHTALYWYRQSLGQGLEFLIYFQGNSAPDKSGLPSDRFSAERTGGSVSTLTIQRTQQEDSAVYLCASSFGGDRGGNQPPHFGDGTRLSIL.